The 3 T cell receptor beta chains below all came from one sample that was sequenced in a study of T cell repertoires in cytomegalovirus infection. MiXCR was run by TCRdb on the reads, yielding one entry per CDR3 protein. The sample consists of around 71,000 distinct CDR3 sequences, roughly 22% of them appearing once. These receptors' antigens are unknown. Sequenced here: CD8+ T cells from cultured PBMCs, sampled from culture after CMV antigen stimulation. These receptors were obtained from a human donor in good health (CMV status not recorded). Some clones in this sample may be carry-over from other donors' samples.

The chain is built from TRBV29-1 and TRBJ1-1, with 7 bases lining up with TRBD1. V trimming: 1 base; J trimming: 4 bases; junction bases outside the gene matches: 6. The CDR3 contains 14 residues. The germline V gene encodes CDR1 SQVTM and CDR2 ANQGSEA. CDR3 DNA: TGCAGCGTTGAAGTAAAACAGGGGTTCACTGAAGCTTTCTTT. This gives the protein CSVEVKQGFTEAFF.

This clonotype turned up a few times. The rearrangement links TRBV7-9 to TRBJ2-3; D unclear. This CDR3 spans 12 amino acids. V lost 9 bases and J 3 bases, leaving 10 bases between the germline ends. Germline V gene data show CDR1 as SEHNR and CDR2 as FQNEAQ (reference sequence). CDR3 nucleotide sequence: TGTGCCAGTAGGAAAGGTACAGATACGCAGTATTTT. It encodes CASRKGTDTQYF.

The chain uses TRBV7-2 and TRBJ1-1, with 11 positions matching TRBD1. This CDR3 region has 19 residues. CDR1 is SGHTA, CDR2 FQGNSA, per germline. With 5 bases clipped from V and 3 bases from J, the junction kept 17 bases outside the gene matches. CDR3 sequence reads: CASSARTGGAFYSDTEAFF. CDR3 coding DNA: TGTGCCAGCAGCGCTCGGACAGGGGGCGCCTTCTATTCCGACACTGAAGCTTTCTTT. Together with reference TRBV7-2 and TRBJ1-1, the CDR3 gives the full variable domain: GAGVSQSPSNKVTEKGKDVELRCDPISGHTALYWYRQSLGQGLEFLIYFQGNSAPDKSGLPSDRFSAERTGGSVSTLTIQRTQQEDSAVYLCASSARTGGAFYSDTEAFFGQGTRLTVV.